The subject of this entry is one TCR beta chain. The specificity of this receptor is unknown. No much larger clonotype is one base removed from it; base qualities were not supplied. TCRbeta CDR3 regions were sequenced with the immunoSEQ Assay. After extraction, genomic DNA underwent amplification by bias-controlled multiplex PCR, followed by high-throughput sequencing. Concerning the study's data processing: To quantify the absolute abundance of every unique TCRbeta CDR3 region, sequences were collapsed and filtered. Usable DNA was measured by amplifying reference genes present in all nucleated cells, and TCRbeta template counts were normalized to that usable DNA to estimate T cell fraction. Repertoire TCRs were annotated as SARS-CoV-2-specific by exact matching of V gene, CDR3 amino acid sequence and J gene to a known reactive TCR set. The reference SARS-CoV-2 TCR set came from MIRA and was filtered for enrichment in COVID-19-positive ImmuneCODE repertoires, removing public or cross-reactive TCRs. Drawing on the MIRA antigens, annotated TCRs were analysed further at the level of specific ORF or position within ORF. Depth was the summed frequency of annotated unique rearrangements, while breadth was defined as annotated unique rearrangements over total unique productive rearrangements. Two-sided Wilcoxon rank-sum tests were applied when comparing TCR breadth between groups. Drawn from immuneACCESS, this table holds only the in-frame rearrangements with V and J called that TCRdb kept. Clones are partly lost; checked studies trace under half to an unresolved V gene and leave the rest unexplained. The V and J calls and the clone size are those of that table, but D and trimming were determined from the DNA. The sample table records about 470,000 clones; 90% of these occur just once. More than 3.5% of the sample comes from the top ten.

The data were taken from a study of Ad26.COV2.S vaccination and SARS-CoV-2 variants (dated by TCRdb to the early 2020s). In the study overall: Vaccine-arm donors were drawn from COV1001, a multicentre, randomized, double-blind, placebo-controlled phase I-IIa trial of Ad26.COV2.S in healthy adults. Ad26.COV2.S was given intramuscularly at 5x10^10 or 1x10^11 viral particles, as a single shot or as two shots 56 days apart. TCRbeta repertoire sequencing served as the tool for gauging how specific and how broad the SARS-CoV-2-reactive T cell receptors were following Ad26.COV2.S vaccination. The TCR-sequenced set comprised around 32 samples: around 20 Ad26.COV2.S vaccine recipients, 5 placebo recipients and 8 SARS-CoV-2 convalescent individuals. Trial participants were randomized into five groups of five: low-dose or high-dose Ad26.COV2.S given once or twice, or placebo on both occasions. Blinding of investigators to trial group allocation was maintained during experiments and outcome assessment.

The germline V gene (reference sequence) specifies LNHDA as CDR1 and SQIVND as CDR2. Trimming costs V 4 bases and J 7 bases, and their ends lie 11 bases apart. The CDR3 measures 14 amino acids from cysteine to phenylalanine. The kept DNA is CDR3 alone, 42 bases in frame from the first base. Study-wide findings and limitations: After vaccination, substantial breadth of spike-specific CD8+ and CD4+ T cell responses was reported. The authors noted that the TCR breadth and depth analyses may have underestimated total T cell responses. Ad26.COV2.S recipients had higher spike-specific TCR breadth than placebo recipients (P = 0.0014). Vaccine and placebo recipients had similar non-spike TCR breadth, a finding consistent with the vaccine containing only spike. The study was not powered to compare responses between vaccine doses or regimens.

The treatment or condition label of this sample denotes: around 19 received Ad26.COV2.S at low or high dose, single or two shots; roughly five received placebo; per-sample allocation not given. For vaccine and placebo recipients, repertoires were sequenced using samples collected on day 63 after the first injection. Cohort 1b enrolled fewer than 30 adults aged 18-55 years at a single site in Boston, USA, between 29 July and 7 August 2020. Ad26.COV2.S was a replication-incompetent adenovirus type 26 vector that expressed a prefusion-stabilized SARS-CoV-2 spike protein derived from the original Wuhan strain.

This clonotype originated in a person aged 18-60 years who received the Ad26.COV2.S COVID-19 vaccine or a placebo. Source: peripheral blood, taken in a trial of Ad26.COV2.S vaccine versus placebo. This chain is built from TRBV19 and TRBJ1-6; TRBD1 is a possible D gene, resting on 6 matching bases. The CDR3 is CASSTGGANSPLHF. The bases are TGTGCCAGTAGTACGGGGGGCGCGAATTCACCCCTCCACTTT.